The next 21 T cell receptor beta chains were all read from a single sample in a study of shared clonotypes between healthy human individuals. Sequencing used immunoSEQ multiplex PCR; TCRdb keeps in-frame clones, though not all of them. The table lists 2 million to 2.5 million clones, around 96% of them singletons. Naive-designated CD8 cells lacked CD45RO, were positively enriched for CCR7, and omitted terminally differentiated effector memory CD45RA+ cells. Sequenced material: naive CD8+ T cells sorted from blood. Receptors were obtained from a young man in good health.

The chain links TRBV5-6 to TRBJ2-7, with D perhaps TRBD2 (5 bases). Looked up from germline, CDR1 is SGHDT and CDR2 is YYEEEE. V lost 2 bases and J 2 bases, leaving 17 bases between the germline ends. The CDR3 runs to 16 residues. The CDR3 spells CASSFLPHWETYEQYF. CDR3 DNA: TGTGCCAGCAGCTTTTTGCCCCATTGGGAGACCTACGAGCAGTACTTC.

This clone has only one observation. V and J are TRBV30 and TRBJ1-1; D remains unclear. The germline gives CDR1 GTSNPN, CDR2 SVGIG (reference sequence). The CDR3 contains 13 residues. V was cut by 4 bases and J by 1 base, with 10 bases left in between. CDR3 sequence reads: CAWTIVRNTEAFF. Written as DNA, the CDR3 is TGTGCCTGGACGATCGTCAGGAACACTGAAGCTTTCTTT. The whole variable domain, remainder taken from reference TRBV30 and TRBJ1-1, is SQTIHQWPATLVQPVGSPLSLECTVEGTSNPNLYWYRQAAGRGLQLLFYSVGIGQISSEVPQNLSASRPQDRQFILSSKKLLLSDSGFYLCAWTIVRNTEAFFGQGTRLTVV.

The chain joins TRBV27 to TRBJ1-1, with D maybe TRBD1 (6 bases). This CDR3 has 13 amino acids. V dropped 6 bases and J dropped 7 bases, with 15 bases sitting between them. Germline V lookup: CDR1 MNHEY, CDR2 SMNVEV (reference sequence). The CDR3 protein is CASSDTGMGEAFF. In nucleotides, the CDR3 is TGTGCCAGCAGCGACACAGGGATGGGTGAAGCTTTCTTT.

The chain has TRBV11-2 and TRBJ2-7; D perhaps matches TRBD2 (6 bases). Germline CDR1 and CDR2: SGHAT and FQNNGV. The length of the CDR3 is 13 residues. Deletions cut 1 base from V and 7 bases from J, with 11 bases between. CDR3 protein: CASSLGGGVEQYF. CDR3 DNA sequence: TGTGCCAGCAGCTTAGGCGGCGGGGTTGAGCAGTACTTC. Based on the CDR3 plus reference TRBV11-2 and TRBJ2-7, the full variable domain is EAGVAQSPRYKIIEKRQSVAFWCNPISGHATLYWYQQILGQGPKLLIQFQNNGVVDDSQLPKDRFSAERLKGVDSTLKIQPAKLEDSAVYLCASSLGGGVEQYFGPGTRLTVT.

V usage is TRBV5-4 and J usage is TRBJ2-3; D is possibly TRBD1 (6 bases). The CDR3 consists of 15 residues. V lost 0 bases, J lost 5 bases, and 13 bases lay in between. Germline V gives CDR1 SGHNT, CDR2 YYREEE (reference sequence). CDR3 nucleotide sequence: TGTGCCAGCAGCTTGGGGCAGGGGTCCCGAGATACGCAGTATTTT. Its protein product is CASSLGQGSRDTQYF.

V usage is TRBV30 and J usage is TRBJ2-7; D is possibly TRBD2 (5 bases). CDR1 and CDR2 (germline): GTSNPN, SVGIG (reference sequence). This CDR3 contains 13 residues. Trimming shortened V by 1 base and J by 4 bases, and 11 bases separated the two germline ends. The CDR3 DNA is TGTGCCTGGAGTGGAGGGCTTACTTACGAGCAGTACTTC. Its translation is CAWSGGLTYEQYF.

J is TRBJ1-2 and V is TRBV4-3, with a possible D match to TRBD1 (5 bases). Germline CDR1 and CDR2: LGHNA and YSLEER. V was clipped by 0 bases and J by 3 bases, with 8 bases between them. CDR3 size: 14 residues. The CDR3 region is CASSQELGDYGYTF. Here the CDR3 DNA reads TGCGCCAGCAGCCAAGAGTTGGGGGACTATGGCTACACCTTC.

This chain connects TRBV2 to TRBJ2-1; TRBD1 is a possible D gene (5 bases). The CDR3 is 17 amino acids. V was cut by 4 bases and J by 5 bases, with 21 bases left in between. The germline V gene encodes CDR1 SNHLY and CDR2 FYNNEI. CDR3 amino acids: CASSAPLQGSVDNEQFF. In nucleotides, the CDR3 is TGTGCCAGCAGTGCTCCTCTCCAGGGTTCGGTGGACAATGAGCAGTTCTTC.

This clone showed up just once. The rearrangement uses TRBV7-9 and TRBJ1-1; 9 bases map to TRBD1. Germline V gene sequence: CDR1 SEHNR, CDR2 FQNEAQ (reference sequence). V shed 4 bases and J 4 bases; nucleotides not matched to a gene: 7. CDR3 length equals 15 residues. The CDR3 reads CASSYPDRGITEAFF. CDR3 DNA sequence: TGTGCCAGCAGCTACCCCGACAGGGGGATCACTGAAGCTTTCTTT.

The V call is TRBV28, the J call TRBJ2-3, with 9 bases identical to TRBD2. This CDR3 spans 16 amino acids. With 5 bases clipped from V and 6 bases from J, the junction kept 12 bases outside the gene matches. Germline-derived CDR1 and CDR2 are MDHEN and SYDVKM. CDR3 protein: CASSPGTSSLKDTQYF. The CDR3 DNA is TGTGCCAGCAGTCCCGGGACTAGCTCATTAAAGGATACGCAGTATTTT.

The rearrangement links TRBV4-2 to TRBJ2-6, with no clear D. This CDR3 comprises 15 residues. Trimming cost V 4 bases and J 0 bases, with 7 bases left between them. Germline assignment: CDR1 LGHNA and CDR2 YNFKEQ. This CDR3 is CASSPEASGANVLTF. DNA of the CDR3: TGTGCCAGCAGCCCTGAGGCCTCTGGGGCCAACGTCCTGACTTTC.

This chain uses TRBV18 with TRBJ2-7, with TRBD2 identical over 12 bases. The CDR3 has 16 residues. Trimming at V came to 3 bases and at J to 7 bases, leaving 10 bases not matched to a gene. Germline V lookup: CDR1 KGHSH, CDR2 LQKENI. DNA of the CDR3: TGTGCCAGCTCACCCCTAGCGGGAGGGGACCCTGGGGAGCAGTACTTC. This codes for CASSPLAGGDPGEQYF.

J is TRBJ2-7 and V is TRBV28; 11 positions agree with TRBD2. Germline values: CDR1 MDHEN, CDR2 SYDVKM. V dropped 6 bases and J dropped 0; count of bases not matched to a gene: 10. The CDR3 totals 17 residues. The CDR3 protein is CASSSTSGGIHSYEQYF. CDR3 DNA sequence: TGTGCCAGCAGCTCCACTAGCGGGGGTATACACTCCTACGAGCAGTACTTC.

The chain is built from TRBV28 and TRBJ2-7; D is unclear. Looked up from germline, CDR1 is MDHEN and CDR2 is SYDVKM. The CDR3 sequence is 12 residues long. V was clipped by 8 bases and J by 2 bases, with 10 bases between them. CDR3 DNA sequence: TGTGCCAGCGGATTGGGCCCCTACGAGCAGTACTTC. Its protein product is CASGLGPYEQYF.

Comment on this clone: Other DNA sequences in this specimen translate into the identical CDR3. V usage is TRBV6-6 and J usage is TRBJ2-5, with D unclear. From germline, CDR1 is MNHNY and CDR2 SVGAGI (reference sequence). Trimming shortened V by 6 bases and J by 4 bases, and 6 bases separated the two germline ends. CDR3 size: 11 residues. This CDR3 is CASSRGETQYF. In DNA form, the CDR3 reads TGTGCCAGCAGCCGAGGAGAGACCCAGTACTTC.

The chain's CDR3 is CASSETPQPSTDTQYF. The CDR3 DNA follows: TGTGCCAGCAGCGAGACCCCCCAACCTAGCACAGATACGCAGTATTTT. J is TRBJ2-3 and V is TRBV7-2; D remains unclear. Germline V gene lookup returns CDR1 SGHTA and CDR2 FQGNSA. V lost 5 bases and J 0 bases, leaving 15 bases between the germline ends. This CDR3 has 16 amino acids.

J is TRBJ1-1 and V is TRBV6-5; tentatively, D is TRBD1 (5 bases). V gave up 5 bases and J gave up 1 base, with 14 bases separating them. Germline V gives CDR1 MNHEY, CDR2 SVGAGI. The CDR3 sequence is 15 residues long. The CDR3 nucleotides read TGTGCCAGCAGTGCCCCGGGACGGTCGAACACTGAAGCTTTCTTT. Translation gives CASSAPGRSNTEAFF.

Regarding this clone: The sample has other DNA sequences that encode this CDR3 too. The J gene is TRBJ2-1, the V gene TRBV28, with D possibly matching TRBD1 (6 bases). The CDR3 consists of 12 residues. The V gene's germline CDR1 is MDHEN and CDR2 SYDVKM. Trimming left V 4 bases short and J 7 bases short, with 8 bases between. CDR3 amino acids: CASSSRGNEQFF. CDR3 DNA sequence: TGTGCCAGCAGTTCCAGGGGTAATGAGCAGTTCTTC.

V usage is TRBV11-2 and J usage is TRBJ2-7; possible D gene TRBD2, 5 bases. Germline V CDR1 and CDR2: SGHAT, FQNNGV. CDR3 size: 17 residues. The V gene lost 5 bases and the J gene lost 0 bases, with 20 bases spanning the gap. In nucleotides, the CDR3 is TGTGCCAGCAGCATTGGACTGGGATCGGGGAGCTCCTACGAGCAGTACTTC. This sequence encodes CASSIGLGSGSSYEQYF.

V gene TRBV7-9 combines with J gene TRBJ1-2; 7 bases align to TRBD1. Germline V lookup: CDR1 SEHNR, CDR2 FQNEAQ (reference sequence). Trimming took 1 base from V and 4 from J; bases not matched to a gene: 9. The CDR3 extends over 16 amino acids. CDR3 protein: CASSLEAGGYGYGYTF. DNA of the CDR3: TGTGCCAGCAGCTTAGAGGCAGGGGGATACGGCTATGGCTACACCTTC.

The chain uses TRBV12-5 and TRBJ2-1, with TRBD2 identical over 8 bases. Losses at the gene ends were 5 bases for V and 7 bases for J; bases not matched to a gene: 7. Germline CDR1 LGHNT, CDR2 FRNRAP. The CDR3 runs to 14 residues. The CDR3 region has the DNA TGTGCTAGTGGTCCTGTAGCGGGGTTTAATGAGCAGTTCTTC. Its translation: CASGPVAGFNEQFF.